The TCR beta chain described here comes from a study of blood T cell repertoires in COVID-19. Background on the study: T cells, B-cell-depleted T cells, or PBMCs provided the cDNA or gDNA that served as material.

TCRdb's table, derived via immunoSEQ multiplex PCR, lists solely in-frame clones and lacks some. In the table there are about 150,000 clones, roughly 89% of which are singletons. This clone occurred once. Germline lookup yields CDR1 SEHNR and CDR2 FQNEAQ (reference sequence). CDR3 length equals 12 residues. Trimming took off 5 bases at V and 6 bases at J, with 10 bases between the two ends. Sequenced: peripheral blood. The chain employs TRBV7-9 and TRBJ1-1; D may be TRBD1 (6 bases). This TCR came from a man aged 55 to 69 with active or convalescent COVID-19. For the CDR3, the DNA is TGTGCCAGCAGCAAGAACAGGGCTGAAGCTTTCTTT. Translated, it gives CASSKNRAEAFF.